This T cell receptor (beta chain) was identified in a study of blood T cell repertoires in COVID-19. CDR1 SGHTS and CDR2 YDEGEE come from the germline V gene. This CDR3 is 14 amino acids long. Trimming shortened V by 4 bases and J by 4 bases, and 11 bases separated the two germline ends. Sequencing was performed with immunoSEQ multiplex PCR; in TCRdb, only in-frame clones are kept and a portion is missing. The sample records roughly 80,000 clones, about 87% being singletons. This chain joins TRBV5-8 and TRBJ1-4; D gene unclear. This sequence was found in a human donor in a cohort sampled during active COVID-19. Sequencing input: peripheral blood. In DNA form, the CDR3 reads TGTGCCAGCAGCCGGGAGTTCGGTAATGAAAAACTGTTTTTT. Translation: CASSREFGNEKLFF.